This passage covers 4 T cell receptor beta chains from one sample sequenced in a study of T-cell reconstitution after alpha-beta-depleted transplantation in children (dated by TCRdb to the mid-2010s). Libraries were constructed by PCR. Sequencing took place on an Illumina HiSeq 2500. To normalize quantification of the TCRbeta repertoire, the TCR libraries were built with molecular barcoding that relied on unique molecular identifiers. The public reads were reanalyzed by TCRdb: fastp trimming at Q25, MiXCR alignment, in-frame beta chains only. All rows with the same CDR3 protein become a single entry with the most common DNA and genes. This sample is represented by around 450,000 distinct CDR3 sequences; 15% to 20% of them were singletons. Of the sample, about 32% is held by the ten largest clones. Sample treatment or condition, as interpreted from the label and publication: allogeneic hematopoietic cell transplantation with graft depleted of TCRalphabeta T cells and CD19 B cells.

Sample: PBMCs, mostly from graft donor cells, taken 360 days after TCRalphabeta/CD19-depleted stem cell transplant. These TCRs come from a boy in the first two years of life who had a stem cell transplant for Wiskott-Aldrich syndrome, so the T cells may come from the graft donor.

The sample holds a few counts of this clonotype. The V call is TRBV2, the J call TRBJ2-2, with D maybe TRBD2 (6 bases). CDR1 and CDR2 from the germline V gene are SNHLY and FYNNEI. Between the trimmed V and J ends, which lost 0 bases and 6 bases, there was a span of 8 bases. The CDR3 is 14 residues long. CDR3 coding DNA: TGTGCCAGCAGTGAAGCGCCGGGGGCCGGGGAGCTGTTTTTT. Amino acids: CASSEAPGAGELFF.

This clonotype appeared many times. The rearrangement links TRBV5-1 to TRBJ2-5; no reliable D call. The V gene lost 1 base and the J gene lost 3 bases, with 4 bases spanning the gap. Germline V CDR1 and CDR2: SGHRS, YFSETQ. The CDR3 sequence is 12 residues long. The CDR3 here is CASSLQKETQYF. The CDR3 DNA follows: TGCGCCAGCAGCTTGCAGAAAGAGACCCAGTACTTC.

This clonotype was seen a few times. The CDR3 bases are TGCAGCGTTGCCCGATTTGGGGACCGGCTCGGTCGTCGCACAGATACGCAGTATTTT. Translation: CSVARFGDRLGRRTDTQYF. J is TRBJ2-3 and V is TRBV29-1; TRBD1 or TRBD2 may be the D gene (5 bases each). Germline CDR1 reads SQVTM; CDR2 reads ANQGSEA. Trimming stripped 4 bases from V and 1 base from J, with 27 bases between. The CDR3 extends over 19 amino acids.

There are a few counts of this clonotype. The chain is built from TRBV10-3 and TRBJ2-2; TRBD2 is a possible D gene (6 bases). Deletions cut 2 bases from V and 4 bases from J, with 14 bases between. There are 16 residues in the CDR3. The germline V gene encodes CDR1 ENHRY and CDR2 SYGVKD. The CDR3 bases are TGTGCCATCAGTGAGGCGGGAAGAGTTGGCACCGGGGAGCTGTTTTTT. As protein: CAISEAGRVGTGELFF.